The entry below gives a single T cell receptor beta chain sequence along with its context. The sample is drawn from a study of cytomegalovirus exposure and HLA in healthy donors. PCR amplification relied on 60 Vbeta primers (plus 13 Jbeta primers). Here immunoSEQ multiplex PCR was the method, and the copy in TCRdb shows in-frame clones only, minus some. The data show nearly 200,000 clones, more than 75% seen once. With 7 bases clipped from V and 7 bases from J, the junction kept 11 bases outside the gene matches. CDR3 length equals 13 residues. Germline V gives CDR1 SGHRS, CDR2 YFSETQ. The chain recombines TRBV5-1 with TRBJ2-7; 7 bases are shared with TRBD2. This TCR was recovered from a man aged 30-40 years in good health and CMV-seronegative. Specimen: PBMCs. Written as DNA, the CDR3 is TGCGCCAGCGGAGTTGCGGGAGCGCAGGAGCAGTACTTC. Protein sequence: CASGVAGAQEQYF.